Sequencing of this T cell receptor beta chain was carried out in a study of cytomegalovirus exposure and HLA in healthy donors. Study-level results: Among TCR beta chains, those listed as cytomegalovirus-associated numbered about 160. HLA-A and HLA-B allele assignments for most subjects were reportedly predicted accurately using TCR beta sequences. A missense variant in DCLRE1C was later tied to TCR beta V- and J-gene trimming.

A multiplex PCR was run with 60 Vbeta primers and 13 Jbeta primers. TCRdb keeps only in-frame clones here, not all; method: immunoSEQ multiplex PCR. There are 150,000 or so clones in the sample; around four fifths occur only once, and about 4% lies in the top ten. Germline trimming cut 3 bases from V and 5 bases from J; bases unmatched to any gene: 5. The V gene's germline CDR1 is MNHEY and CDR2 SMNVEV (reference sequence). The CDR3 has 14 amino acids. In nominal health when sampled, donors likely had unrecorded immune exposures nonetheless. On this clone itself: Antigen: not known.

This receptor was identified in a man aged 45-60 years in good health and CMV-seropositive. Sequenced material: PBMCs. V usage is TRBV27 and J usage is TRBJ2-7, with 9 bases fitting TRBD1. CDR3: CASSLGTGPHEQYF. In nucleotides, the CDR3 is TGTGCCAGCAGTTTGGGGACAGGGCCTCACGAGCAGTACTTC.